This T cell receptor beta chain appears in the sequencing data of a study of T cells in tumors after PD-1 blockade (dated by TCRdb to the late 2010s). For the wider study: Exclusion criteria were prior checkpoint blockade, use of systemic immunosuppressants, or recent radiotherapy or other anti-cancer therapy within 4 weeks. RECIST version 1.1 was the standard used to evaluate clinical response. Paired single-cell RNA and TCR sequencing was performed on site-matched tumors from BCC or SCC patients before and after anti-PD-1 therapy. On average, tumor samples had 26,066 TCR templates (range roughly 550-100,000) and 5,000 to 7,000 unique clonotypes, roughly 20-fold deeper than single-cell TCR sequencing. While on anti-PD-1 treatment, some of the patients also continued taking daily vismodegib 150 mg. Findings and caveats that apply to the study as a whole: Where the novel T cell clones came from was not identified, and possible sources could include lymphoid organs or rare unexpanded clones inside the tumor or in the tumor periphery. Clonal replacement appeared only between pre- and post-treatment samples, not between two pre-treatment samples, arguing against biopsy timing or location artifacts. Exhausted CD8+ clones expanded after therapy were found to be mostly novel clonotypes undetected pre-treatment, suggesting clonal replacement rather than reinvigoration of pre-existing clones. Among expanded exhausted clones in squamous cell carcinoma, under 60% were novel, compared with almost 30% of the other expanded CD8+ clones. Roughly two fifths of tumor TCR clonotypes were found in blood, and some novel exhausted tumor clones appeared in pre-treatment blood, suggesting peripheral recruitment.

To note about this clone: The antigen it binds to is not known. There are no base qualities to consult, and no much larger clone falls within one base.

The time point tag for this specimen amounts to: after anti-PD-1 therapy. Site-matched tumor biopsies were taken from the same primary tumor before and after PD-1 blockade. Patients were treated with either pembrolizumab 200 mg every 3 weeks or cemiplimab 350 mg every 2 weeks. Post-treatment squamous cell carcinoma samples were obtained on average 31 days after treatment start, capturing early T cell dynamics. For bulk TCRbeta sequencing, genomic DNA was extracted from tumor biopsies or peripheral blood, and input amounts ranged from roughly 600 ng to 6,500 ng. Bulk TCRbeta sequencing was performed on remaining biopsy material to increase sensitivity for rare clonotypes compared with single-cell TCR sequencing. Every patient had histologically proven advanced or metastatic basal or squamous cell carcinoma and was a poor candidate for surgical resection. The squamous cell carcinoma cohort comprised several patients with serial tumor biopsies taken during anti-PD-1 treatment. Fresh biopsies were taken from the primary tumor site, and part of the biopsy material was kept in RNAlater for exome and bulk TCR sequencing.

The CDR3 spans 13 residues, from the cysteine through the phenylalanine. Here the CDR3 DNA is all that survives: 39 bases in frame from base 1. The germline V gene (reference sequence) supplies CDR1 LNHDA and CDR2 SQIVND. Trimming costs V 5 bases and J 2 bases, and their ends lie 9 bases apart. The immunoSEQ platform was used for deep TCRbeta sequencing. The study's processing was this. For further analysis, only productive rearrangements were exported from the immunoSEQ Analyzer. Clones with significant expansion or contraction between timepoints were called with a two-sided binomial test at Bonferroni-corrected P below 0.01. T cell phenotypes were assigned to bulk TCRbeta clonotypes by matching to single-cell RNA+TCR-seq clones sharing the same TCRbeta sequence. Clone enrichment in tumor was computed as tumor frequency divided by PBMC frequency from bulk TCR sequencing. GLIPH was used to group TCRs into specificity groups, clusters of distinct TCRs likely recognizing common antigens via shared CDR3 motifs. The clones in this table, taken by TCRdb from immuneACCESS, are in-frame only. Not every clone is retained; where verified, under half of the shortfall comes from an unresolved V gene, and the cause of the rest is unknown. That table furnishes V, J and clone size, whereas the DNA furnished D and trimming. The sample has 12,000 to 15,000 clones on record, around 70% of them singletons. The ten largest clonotypes hold about 30% of the sample.

The sequence was obtained from a human donor with cutaneous squamous cell carcinoma. This sequence uses TRBV19 and TRBJ1-1, with the D segment identity uncertain. Here the sequenced sample was tumor tissue, taken after anti-PD-1 treatment. In nucleotides, the sequence is TGTGCCAGTAGTCCGACATCCAACACTGAAGCTTTCTTT. Protein translation: CASSPTSNTEAFF.